The 13 T cell receptor beta chains below all came from one sample that was sequenced in a study of T cells in Graves' hyperthyroidism and ophthalmopathy. Using RNA transcripts as the source, TCR beta CDR3 regions were amplified. First-round RT-PCR with HTBI primers amplified the TCR CDR3 region. TCRdb fed the multiplex PCR reads into MiXCR, producing one record per CDR3 protein. This sample has approximately 610,000 distinct CDR3 sequences; roughly 14% occur once, and the top ten carry 3.5% to 4.5%. Source material: blood. These receptor sequences come from a woman between 40 and 50 years old with Graves' ophthalmopathy.

This clonotype was observed at least ten times. This rearrangement joins TRBV30 to TRBJ1-1; D call uncertain. Germline CDR1 GTSNPN, CDR2 SVGIG (reference sequence). V lost 2 bases and J lost 0, with 7 bases in between. The CDR3 totals 13 residues. The CDR3 coding sequence is TGTGCCTGGAGTAGGTACCTGAACACTGAAGCTTTCTTT. Translating it yields CAWSRYLNTEAFF.

This clonotype was counted at least ten times. The chain has TRBV6-1 and TRBJ1-2; TRBD1 matches at 7 bases. The CDR3 totals 15 residues. J gave up 0 bases and V 2 bases, and 3 bases lay outside the gene matches. The germline V gene encodes CDR1 MNHNS and CDR2 SASEGT. CDR3 nucleotide sequence: TGTGCCAGCAGTGAAAGGACAGGCCCTAACTATGGCTACACCTTC. Encoded protein: CASSERTGPNYGYTF.

This clonotype was seen at least ten times. This CDR3 is CAWDADRGAFF. CDR3 in DNA: TGTGCCTGGGACGCCGACAGGGGGGCTTTCTTT. The chain has TRBV30 and TRBJ1-1; 9 bases are shared with TRBD1. The CDR3 length is 11 residues. CDR1 and CDR2 (germline): GTSNPN, SVGIG (reference sequence). After removal of 5 bases from V and 11 bases from J, the junction contained 6 bases not matched to a gene. The variable domain in full, with the rest retrieved from reference TRBV30 and TRBJ1-1, is SQTIHQWPATLVQPVGSPLSLECTVEGTSNPNLYWYRQAAGRGLQLLFYSVGIGQISSEVPQNLSASRPQDRQFILSSKKLLLSDSGFYLCAWDADRGAFFGQGTRLTVV.

This clonotype turned up a few times. The chain combines TRBV11-1 with TRBJ1-1; D remains unclear. CDR1 and CDR2 from the germline V gene are SGHAT and FQDESV (reference sequence). This CDR3 contains 11 residues. Trimming took off 8 bases at V and 5 bases at J, with 9 bases between the two ends. This CDR3 reads CASGLRTEAFF. The CDR3 coding sequence is TGTGCCAGCGGACTTCGTACTGAAGCTTTCTTT.

This clonotype was recorded many times. The rearrangement joins TRBV12-3 or TRBV12-4 to TRBJ2-5; 15 nucleotides match TRBD2. The CDR3 is 17 amino acids. After removal of 5 bases from V and 5 bases from J, the junction contained 9 bases not matched to a gene. In nucleotides, the CDR3 is TGTGCCAGCAGTCAAGGACTAGCGGGAGGGCCTGTGGAGACCCAGTACTTC. Its protein product is CASSQGLAGGPVETQYF.

The J gene is TRBJ1-5, the V gene TRBV4-1; D may be TRBD1 (5 bases). The CDR3 sequence is 15 residues long. Germline V gene lookup returns CDR1 MGHRA and CDR2 YSYEKL. With 1 base removed from V and 5 bases from J, the gap between germline ends came to 12 bases. Written as DNA, the CDR3 is TGCGCCAGCAGCCAAGCTAGGGGTGGGGATCAGCCCCAGCATTTT. Residues: CASSQARGGDQPQHF.

The genes are TRBV11-2 and TRBJ2-7; 7 bases are a match to TRBD2. Trimming at V came to 1 base and at J to 3 bases, leaving 3 bases not matched to a gene. This CDR3 is 14 amino acids long. Per germline, CDR1 SGHAT and CDR2 FQNNGV. CDR3 sequence reads: CASSLGSGLYEQYF. Written as DNA, the CDR3 is TGTGCCAGCAGCTTAGGTAGCGGGCTCTACGAGCAGTACTTC.

This clonotype was detected ten times or more. The V and J genes are TRBV5-1 and TRBJ2-7; D call uncertain. The V end lost 6 bases, the J end lost 3 bases, and 13 bases lay between the germline ends. The CDR3 spans 13 residues. Germline values: CDR1 SGHRS, CDR2 YFSETQ. The CDR3 is CASTLGPGYEQYF. CDR3 DNA sequence: TGCGCCAGCACCCTTGGTCCTGGCTACGAGCAGTACTTC.

This clonotype has a count of ten or more. The V gene is TRBV7-2, the J gene TRBJ2-2; D uncertain. V gave up 5 bases and J gave up 8 bases, with 12 bases separating them. This CDR3 has 13 residues. Germline V gene data show CDR1 as SGHTA and CDR2 as FQGNSA. For the CDR3, the DNA is TGTGCCAGCAGCCCTGACCGGTGGGGGGAGCTGTTTTTT. Translating gives CASSPDRWGELFF.

As to this clonotype: A much larger clone is a single base away; this may be a read error. The chain combines TRBV30 with TRBJ2-7; no clear D. The CDR3 covers 16 residues. Germline CDR1 GTSNPN, CDR2 SVGIG (reference sequence). CDR3 sequence reads: CAWSVSSSPSPYERYF. CDR3 DNA: TGTGCCTGGAGTGTATCGTCTAGTCCTTCACCCTACGAGCGGTACTTC.

V and J are TRBV28 and TRBJ1-1; possible D gene TRBD1, 5 bases. CDR1 is MDHEN and CDR2 is SYDVKM in the germline V gene. CDR3 length: 14 amino acids. Trimming cost V 5 bases and J 2 bases, with 12 bases left between them. The chain's CDR3 is CASSRNRLNTEAFF. CDR3 sequence (DNA): TGTGCCAGCAGTCGGAACAGGCTCAACACTGAAGCTTTCTTT.

This clonotype was recorded many times. This chain links TRBV27 with TRBJ1-2; 7 nucleotides line up with TRBD1. Germline V gene data show CDR1 as MNHEY and CDR2 as SMNVEV (reference sequence). Unmatched junction bases numbered 15, after V lost 5 bases and J lost 9 bases. There are 15 residues in the CDR3. The DNA for the CDR3 is TGTGCCAGCAGTCCAGAGAGCCGCCAGGGGGGAAGCTACACCTTC. Protein product: CASSPESRQGGSYTF.

This clonotype appeared many times. The chain links TRBV28 to TRBJ2-7; D uncertain. CDR3 length: 15 residues. The V end lost 8 bases, the J end lost 0 bases, and 17 bases lay between the germline ends. Germline-derived CDR1 and CDR2 are MDHEN and SYDVKM. The CDR3 loop is CASRLMGTSSYEQYF. DNA for the CDR3: TGTGCCAGCCGCCTTATGGGCACGAGCTCCTACGAGCAGTACTTC.